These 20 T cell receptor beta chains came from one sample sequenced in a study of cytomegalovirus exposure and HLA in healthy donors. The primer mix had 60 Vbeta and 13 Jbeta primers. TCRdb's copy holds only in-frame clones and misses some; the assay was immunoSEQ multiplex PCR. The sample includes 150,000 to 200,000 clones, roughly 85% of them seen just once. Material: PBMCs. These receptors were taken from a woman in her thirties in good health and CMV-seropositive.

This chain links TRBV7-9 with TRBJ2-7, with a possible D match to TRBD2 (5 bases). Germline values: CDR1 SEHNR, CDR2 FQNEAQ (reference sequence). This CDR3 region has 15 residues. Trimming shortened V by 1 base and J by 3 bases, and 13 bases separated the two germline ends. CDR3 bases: TGTGCCAGCAGCTTAGGAGTCTCCGGAGGCTACGAGCAGTACTTC. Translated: CASSLGVSGGYEQYF.

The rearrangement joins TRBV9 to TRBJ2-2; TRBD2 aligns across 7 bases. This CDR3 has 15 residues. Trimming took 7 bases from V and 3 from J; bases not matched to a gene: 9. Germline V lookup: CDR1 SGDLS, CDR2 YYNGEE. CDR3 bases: TGTGCCAGCTCTGTGGCGGGGGACTACACCGGGGAGCTGTTTTTT. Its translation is CASSVAGDYTGELFF.

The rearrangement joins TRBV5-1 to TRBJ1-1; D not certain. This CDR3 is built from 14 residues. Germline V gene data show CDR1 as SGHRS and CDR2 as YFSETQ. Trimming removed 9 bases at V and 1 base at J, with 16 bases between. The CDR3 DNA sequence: TGCGCCACCAAGGAGACTCCGACGAACACTGAAGCTTTCTTT. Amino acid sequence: CATKETPTNTEAFF.

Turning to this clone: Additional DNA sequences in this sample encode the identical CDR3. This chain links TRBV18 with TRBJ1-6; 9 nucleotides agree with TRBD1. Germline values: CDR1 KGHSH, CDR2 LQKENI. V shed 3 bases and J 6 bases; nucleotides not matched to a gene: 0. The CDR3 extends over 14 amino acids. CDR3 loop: CASSPTGGNSPLHF. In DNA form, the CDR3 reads TGTGCCAGCTCACCGACAGGGGGTAATTCACCCCTCCACTTT. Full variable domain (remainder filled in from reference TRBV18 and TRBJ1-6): NAGVMQNPRHLVRRRGQEARLRCSPMKGHSHVYWYRQLPEEGLKFMVYLQKENIIDESGMPKERFSAEFPKEGPSILRIQQVVRGDSAAYFCASSPTGGNSPLHFGNGTRLTVT.

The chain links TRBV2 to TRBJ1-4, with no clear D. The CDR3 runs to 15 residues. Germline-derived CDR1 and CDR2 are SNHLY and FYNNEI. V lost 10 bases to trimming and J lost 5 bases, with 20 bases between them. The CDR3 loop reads CATSRASNGNEKLFF. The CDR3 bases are TGTGCCACTTCAAGAGCATCGAACGGGAATGAAAAACTGTTTTTT.

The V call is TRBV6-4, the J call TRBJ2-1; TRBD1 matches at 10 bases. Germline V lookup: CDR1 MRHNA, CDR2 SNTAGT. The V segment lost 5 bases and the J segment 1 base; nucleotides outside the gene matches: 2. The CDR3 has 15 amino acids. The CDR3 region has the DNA TGTGCCAGCAGTACGGGACAGGGGTCCTACAATGAGCAGTTCTTC. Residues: CASSTGQGSYNEQFF.

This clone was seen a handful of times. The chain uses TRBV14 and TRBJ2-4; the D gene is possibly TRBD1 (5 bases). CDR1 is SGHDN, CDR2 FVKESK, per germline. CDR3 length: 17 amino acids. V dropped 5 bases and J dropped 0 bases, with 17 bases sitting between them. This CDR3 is CASSTGLSFLAKNIQYF. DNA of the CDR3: TGTGCCAGCAGCACAGGCCTAAGTTTTTTAGCCAAAAACATTCAGTACTTC. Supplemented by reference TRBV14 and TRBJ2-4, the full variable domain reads EAGVTQFPSHSVIEKGQTVTLRCDPISGHDNLYWYRRVMGKEIKFLLHFVKESKQDESGMPNNRFLAERTGGTYSTLKVQPAELEDSGVYFCASSTGLSFLAKNIQYFGAGTRLSVL.

The CDR3 spells CASSHGGSTYNEQFF. DNA of the CDR3: TGTGCCAGCAGCCATGGCGGGAGCACCTACAATGAGCAGTTCTTC. V usage is TRBV5-4 and J usage is TRBJ2-1; 7 nucleotides match TRBD2. Germline assignment: CDR1 SGHNT and CDR2 YYREEE (reference sequence). This CDR3 contains 15 residues. V was clipped by 4 bases and J by 2 bases; unmatched bases: 6. Drawing the rest from reference TRBV5-4 and TRBJ2-1, the complete variable domain is ETGVTQSPTHLIKTRGQQVTLRCSSQSGHNTVSWYQQALGQGPQFIFQYYREEENGRGNFPPRFSGLQFPNYSSELNVNALELDDSALYLCASSHGGSTYNEQFFGPGTRLTVL.

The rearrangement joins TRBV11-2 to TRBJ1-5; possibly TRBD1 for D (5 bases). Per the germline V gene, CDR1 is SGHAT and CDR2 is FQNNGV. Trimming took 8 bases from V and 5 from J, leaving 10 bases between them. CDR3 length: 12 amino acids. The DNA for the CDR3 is TGTGCCAGCGCAGGGTTTGATCAGCCCCAGCATTTT. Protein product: CASAGFDQPQHF.

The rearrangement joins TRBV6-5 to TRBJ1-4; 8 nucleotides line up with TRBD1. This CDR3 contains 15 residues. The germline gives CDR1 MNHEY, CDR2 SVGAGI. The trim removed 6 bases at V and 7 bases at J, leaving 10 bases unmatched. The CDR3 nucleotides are TGTGCCAGCAGGTCACCGACAGGGGCAGGTGAAAAACTGTTTTTT. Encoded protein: CASRSPTGAGEKLFF.

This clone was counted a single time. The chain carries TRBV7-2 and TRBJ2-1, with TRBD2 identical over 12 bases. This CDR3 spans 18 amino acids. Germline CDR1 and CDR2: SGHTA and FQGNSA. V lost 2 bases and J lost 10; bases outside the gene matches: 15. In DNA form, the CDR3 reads TGTGCCAGCAGCTTACGGTCAGGGTCTAGCGGGAGGGTACAGGAGCAGTTCTTC. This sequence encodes CASSLRSGSSGRVQEQFF.

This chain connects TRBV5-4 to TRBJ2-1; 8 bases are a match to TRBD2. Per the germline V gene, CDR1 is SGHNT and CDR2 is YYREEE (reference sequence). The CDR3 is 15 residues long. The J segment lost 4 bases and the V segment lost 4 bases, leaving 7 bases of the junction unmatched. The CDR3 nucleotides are TGTGCCAGCAGCGCCGCGTCGGGGGGGTACAATGAGCAGTTCTTC. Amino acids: CASSAASGGYNEQFF.

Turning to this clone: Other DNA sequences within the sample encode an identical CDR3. Here the CDR3 DNA reads TGTGCCAGCAGTTTGGACATCAACTCTGGAAACACCATATATTTT. Its protein is CASSLDINSGNTIYF. The J gene is TRBJ1-3, the V gene TRBV27, with D maybe TRBD1 (5 bases). V was shortened by 3 bases and J by 0 bases, with 9 bases between the two germline ends. The length of the CDR3 is 15 residues. CDR1 is MNHEY and CDR2 is SMNVEV in the germline V gene (reference sequence).

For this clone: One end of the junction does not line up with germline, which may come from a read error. CDR3 bases: TGCGCCAGCAGCCAAGATGTTGGGAGGGATTCGCCCCTCCACTTT. As protein: CASSQDVGRDSPLHF. The J gene is TRBJ1-6, the V gene TRBV4-3; no definite D call. CDR1 is LGHNA, CDR2 YSLEER, per germline. The CDR3 contains 15 residues.

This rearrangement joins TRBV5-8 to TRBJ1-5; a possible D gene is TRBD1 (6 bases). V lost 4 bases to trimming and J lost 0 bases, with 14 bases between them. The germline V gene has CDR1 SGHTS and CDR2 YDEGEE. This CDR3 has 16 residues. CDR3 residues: CASSGGGADSNQPQHF. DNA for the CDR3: TGTGCCAGCAGCGGTGGGGGCGCAGATAGCAATCAGCCCCAGCATTTT.

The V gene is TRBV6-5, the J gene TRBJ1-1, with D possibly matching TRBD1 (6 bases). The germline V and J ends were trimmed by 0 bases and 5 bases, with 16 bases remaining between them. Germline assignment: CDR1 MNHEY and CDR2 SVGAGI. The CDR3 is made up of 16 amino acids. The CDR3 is CASSYSGVTGMTEAFF. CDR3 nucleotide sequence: TGTGCCAGCAGTTACTCGGGGGTAACAGGGATGACTGAAGCTTTCTTT.

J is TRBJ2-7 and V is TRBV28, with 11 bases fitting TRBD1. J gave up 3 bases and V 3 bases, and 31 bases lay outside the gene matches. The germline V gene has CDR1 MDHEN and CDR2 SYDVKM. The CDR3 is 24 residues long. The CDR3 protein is CASSFGSIRTGGNREIAGSYEQYF. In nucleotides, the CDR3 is TGTGCCAGCAGTTTCGGATCCATAAGGACAGGGGGCAATAGGGAAATAGCGGGTAGCTACGAGCAGTACTTC.

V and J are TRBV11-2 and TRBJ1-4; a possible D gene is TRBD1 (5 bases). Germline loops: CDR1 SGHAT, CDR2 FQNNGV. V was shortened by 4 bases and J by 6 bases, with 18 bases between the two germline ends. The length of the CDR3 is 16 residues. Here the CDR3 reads CASSSIRDFGDEKLFF. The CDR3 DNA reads TGTGCCAGCAGCTCAATCCGGGACTTCGGGGATGAAAAACTGTTTTTT.

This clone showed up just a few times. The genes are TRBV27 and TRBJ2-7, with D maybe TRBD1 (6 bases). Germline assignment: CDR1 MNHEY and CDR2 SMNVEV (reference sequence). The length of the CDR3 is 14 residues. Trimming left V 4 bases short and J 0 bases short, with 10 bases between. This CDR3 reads CASSWTANSYEQYF. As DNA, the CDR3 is TGTGCCAGCAGTTGGACAGCTAACTCCTACGAGCAGTACTTC.

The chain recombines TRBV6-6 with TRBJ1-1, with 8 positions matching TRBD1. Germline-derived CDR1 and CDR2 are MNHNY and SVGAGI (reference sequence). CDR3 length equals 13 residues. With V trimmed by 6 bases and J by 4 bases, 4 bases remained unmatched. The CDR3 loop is CASSRQGSTEAFF. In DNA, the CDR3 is TGTGCCAGCAGCCGACAGGGGAGCACTGAAGCTTTCTTT.